This T cell receptor beta chain is from a study of T-cell memory formation after mild COVID-19. Study-wide results and limits: Contracting clones localized mainly to CM and EM when CD4+ and mainly to EMRA when CD8+.

This CDR3 is built from 15 residues. V gave up 1 base and J gave up 0 bases, with 11 bases separating them. The V gene's germline CDR1 is SGDLS and CDR2 YYNGEE. Turning to this clonotype: Its antigen is as yet unknown.

The authors produced TCR alpha and TCR beta cDNA libraries with sample barcodes and UMIs by 5'RACE using constant-segment primers. TCRdb recomputed calls from the 5' RACE reads with MiXCR, one row per CDR3 protein. The sample shows roughly 620,000 distinct CDR3 sequences, approximately 18% of them seen only once. Sequencing was performed on PBMCs or a T cell subset sorted from them (not recorded which). The receptor's source is an adult woman who had mild COVID-19 (a few samples of this study predate the infection). Cell type and time point are not known. This chain uses TRBV9 with TRBJ2-7; possible D gene TRBD2, 6 bases. CDR3 DNA sequence: TGTGCCAGCAGCGTACCGGGACTCGGCTCCTACGAGCAGTACTTC. This gives the protein CASSVPGLGSYEQYF. Full variable domain (rest looked up from reference TRBV9 and TRBJ2-7): DSGVTQTPKHLITATGQRVTLRCSPRSGDLSVYWYQQSLDQGLQFLIQYYNGEERAKGNILERFSAQQFPDLHSELNLSSLELGDSALYFCASSVPGLGSYEQYFGPGTRLTVT.